Shown below are 6 T cell receptor beta chains from a single sample sequenced in a study of cytomegalovirus exposure and HLA in healthy donors. The primer mix had 60 Vbeta and 13 Jbeta primers. Measured with immunoSEQ multiplex PCR; TCRdb has only the in-frame clones, and not every one. This table has roughly 120,000 clones, about 64% appearing once. The specimen sequenced was PBMCs. Receptor source: a man younger than 30 in good health and CMV-seropositive.

CDR3 bases: TGTGCCAGCTCACCACTAATTCAGGGGGAGGAAAAACTGTTTTTT. Amino acid sequence: CASSPLIQGEEKLFF. This rearrangement joins TRBV18 to TRBJ1-4; 7 bases agree with TRBD1. This CDR3 has 15 amino acids. Trimming took 1 base from V and 8 from J; bases not matched to a gene: 7. The V gene's germline CDR1 is KGHSH and CDR2 LQKENI.

The chain carries TRBV5-4 and TRBJ1-2, with 9 bases that match TRBD1. V was clipped by 4 bases and J by 4 bases; unmatched bases: 8. The CDR3 totals 15 residues. The germline gives CDR1 SGHNT, CDR2 YYREEE (reference sequence). The CDR3 loop is CASSPGQGPSYGYTF. CDR3 sequence (DNA): TGTGCCAGCAGCCCTGGACAGGGGCCCAGCTATGGCTACACCTTC. Together with reference TRBV5-4 and TRBJ1-2, the CDR3 gives the full variable domain: ETGVTQSPTHLIKTRGQQVTLRCSSQSGHNTVSWYQQALGQGPQFIFQYYREEENGRGNFPPRFSGLQFPNYSSELNVNALELDDSALYLCASSPGQGPSYGYTFGSGTRLTVV.

In this sample, this clone turned up once. This chain uses TRBV5-1 with TRBJ2-1; weak D call: TRBD2 (6 bases). The CDR3 extends over 16 amino acids. Trimming took off 5 bases at V and 6 bases at J, with 21 bases between the two ends. The germline V gene encodes CDR1 SGHRS and CDR2 YFSETQ. Here the CDR3 DNA reads TGCGCCAGCAGTATGGGTCGCGGGGAAGGGTCCAATGAGCAGTTCTTC. Translating it yields CASSMGRGEGSNEQFF.

The rearrangement links TRBV10-2 to TRBJ2-3, with D tentatively TRBD1 (6 bases). Germline loops: CDR1 WSHSY, CDR2 SAAADI. The CDR3 runs 14 residues. V was clipped by 8 bases and J by 3 bases, with 15 bases between them. The CDR3 region is CASQGGHGTDTQYF. Written as DNA, the CDR3 is TGCGCCAGCCAAGGGGGACATGGAACAGATACGCAGTATTTT.

J is TRBJ2-5 and V is TRBV6-1; weak D call: TRBD1 (6 bases). The CDR3 is 17 residues long. Trimming cost V 0 bases and J 5 bases, with 19 bases left between them. Per the germline V gene, CDR1 is MNHNS and CDR2 is SASEGT. DNA for the CDR3: TGTGCCAGCAGTGAAGCAATACGGGACAAAGTCGGGGAGACCCAGTACTTC. It yields the protein CASSEAIRDKVGETQYF.

This clone showed up just a few times. V is TRBV6-5 and J is TRBJ1-2; D is unclear. The germline V gene has CDR1 MNHEY and CDR2 SVGAGI. The CDR3 is 14 residues long. V lost 2 bases and J 8 bases, leaving 15 bases between the germline ends. CDR3 in DNA: TGTGCCAGCAGTTACAGGATAGCTGAAGGAGGCTACACCTTC. As protein: CASSYRIAEGGYTF.